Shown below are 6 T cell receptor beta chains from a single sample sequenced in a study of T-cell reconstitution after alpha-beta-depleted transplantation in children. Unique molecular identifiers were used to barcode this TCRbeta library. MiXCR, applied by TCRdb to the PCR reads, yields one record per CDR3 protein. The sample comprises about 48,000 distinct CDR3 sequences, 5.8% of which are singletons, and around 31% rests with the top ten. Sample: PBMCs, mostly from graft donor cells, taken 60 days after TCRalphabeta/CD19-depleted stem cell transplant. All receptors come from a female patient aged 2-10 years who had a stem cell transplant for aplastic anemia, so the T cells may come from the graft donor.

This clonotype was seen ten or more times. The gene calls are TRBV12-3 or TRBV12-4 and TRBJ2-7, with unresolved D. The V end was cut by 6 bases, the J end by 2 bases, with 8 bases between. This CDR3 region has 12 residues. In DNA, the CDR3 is TGTGCCAGCAGACATGGGACCTACGAGCAGTACTTC. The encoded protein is CASRHGTYEQYF.

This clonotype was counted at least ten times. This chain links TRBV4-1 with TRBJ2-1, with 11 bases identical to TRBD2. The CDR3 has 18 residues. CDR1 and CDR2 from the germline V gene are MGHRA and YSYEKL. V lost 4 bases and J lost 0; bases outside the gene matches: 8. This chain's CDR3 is CASSRGLAGLSSYNEQFF. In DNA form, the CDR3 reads TGCGCCAGCAGCCGTGGACTAGCGGGCCTCAGCTCCTACAATGAGCAGTTCTTC.

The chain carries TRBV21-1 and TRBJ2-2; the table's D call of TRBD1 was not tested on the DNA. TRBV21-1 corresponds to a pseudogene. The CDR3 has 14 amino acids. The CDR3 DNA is TGTGCCAGCAGCAAAGAGGGGCTCCCCGGGGAGCTGTTTTTT. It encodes CASSKEGLPGELFF.

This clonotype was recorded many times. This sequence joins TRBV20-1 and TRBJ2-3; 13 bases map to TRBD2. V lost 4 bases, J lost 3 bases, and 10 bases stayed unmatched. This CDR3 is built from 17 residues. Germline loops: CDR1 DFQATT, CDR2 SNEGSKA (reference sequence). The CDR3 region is CSAIGLAGVLGTDTQYF. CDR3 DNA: TGCAGTGCTATAGGACTAGCGGGGGTCCTTGGTACAGATACGCAGTATTTT.

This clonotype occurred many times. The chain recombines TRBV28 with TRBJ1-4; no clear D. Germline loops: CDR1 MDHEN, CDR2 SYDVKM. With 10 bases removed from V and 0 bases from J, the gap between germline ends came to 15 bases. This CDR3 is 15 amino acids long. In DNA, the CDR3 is TGTGCCATTGGGCCGCCTCCTTCAACTAATGAAAAACTGTTTTTT. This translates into CAIGPPPSTNEKLFF.

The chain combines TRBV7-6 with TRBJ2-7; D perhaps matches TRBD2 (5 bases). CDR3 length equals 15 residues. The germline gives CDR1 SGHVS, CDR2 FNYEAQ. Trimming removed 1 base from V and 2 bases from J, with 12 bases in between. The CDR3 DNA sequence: TGTGCCAGCAGCTTAGGCGGCTACGGGACCTACGAGCAGTACTTC. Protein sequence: CASSLGGYGTYEQYF.